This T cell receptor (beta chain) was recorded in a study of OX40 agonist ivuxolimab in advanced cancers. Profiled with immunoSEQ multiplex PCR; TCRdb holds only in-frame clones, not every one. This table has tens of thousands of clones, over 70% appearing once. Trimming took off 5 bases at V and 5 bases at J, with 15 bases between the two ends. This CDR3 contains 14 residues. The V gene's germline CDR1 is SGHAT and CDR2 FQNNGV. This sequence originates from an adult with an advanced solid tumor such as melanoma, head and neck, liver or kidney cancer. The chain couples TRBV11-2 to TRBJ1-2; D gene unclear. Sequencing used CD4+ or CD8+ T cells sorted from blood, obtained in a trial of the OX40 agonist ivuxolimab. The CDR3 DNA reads TGTGCCAGCAGCCAGATAGACGAGGGTTATGGCTACACCTTC. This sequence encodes CASSQIDEGYGYTF.